Listed below are T cell receptor beta chains from one sample, sequenced in a study of response to subunit inactivated influenza vaccine. TCRdb passed the RT-PCR reads through MiXCR, listing each CDR3 protein once. The sample has fewer than 700,000 distinct CDR3 sequences, about an eighth seen once. This specimen was PBMCs from blood, taken more than 35 days after vaccination. Receptors were obtained from a man aged 50-59 years who received an inactivated influenza vaccine. The CDR3 runs from the conserved cysteine through the conserved F or W. A D gene is named only where the DNA matches it firmly. Clone size appears in some rows only: once, few, many, or a class for an expanded clone.

V gene: TRBV12-3/TRBV12-4
D gene: .
J gene: TRBJ1-5
clone size: .
CDR3 DNA: TGTGCCAGCAGTTTTATTTATAGCAATCAGCCCCAGCATTTT
CDR3 protein: CASSFIYSNQPQHF

V gene: TRBV7-8
D gene: TRBD2
J gene: TRBJ2-7
clone size: .
CDR3 DNA: TGTGCCAGCAGCTTAGCGAGACTAGCGGGAGGGATGGAGCAGTACTTC
CDR3 protein: CASSLARLAGGMEQYF

V gene: TRBV5-1
D gene: TRBD2
J gene: TRBJ2-3
clone size: .
CDR3 DNA: TGCGCCAGCAGCTTGGTTATCGGGGGGGTCACAGATACGCAGTATTTT
CDR3 protein: CASSLVIGGVTDTQYF

V gene: TRBV6-5
D gene: TRBD2
J gene: TRBJ2-5
clone size: few
CDR3 DNA: TGTGCCAGCAGTAGCGGGGGGAAGACCCAGTACTTC
CDR3 protein: CASSSGGKTQYF

V gene: TRBV25-1
D gene: .
J gene: TRBJ2-1
clone size: .
CDR3 DNA: TGTGCCAGCAGTGGATATACAGGGGAGCAGTTCTTC
CDR3 protein: CASSGYTGEQFF

V gene: TRBV29-1
D gene: .
J gene: TRBJ2-2
clone size: few
CDR3 DNA: TGCAGCGTTGACAGCTCGGGCACCGGGGAGCTGTTTTTT
CDR3 protein: CSVDSSGTGELFF

V gene: TRBV9
D gene: .
J gene: TRBJ2-3
clone size: many
CDR3 DNA: TGTGCCAGCAGCGGGGGGCTGAGCACAGATACGCAGTATTTT
CDR3 protein: CASSGGLSTDTQYF

V gene: TRBV5-1
D gene: .
J gene: TRBJ2-2
clone size: .
CDR3 DNA: TGCGCCAGCAGCTTGGGGGTCAGAAGCACCGGGGAGCTGTTTTTT
CDR3 protein: CASSLGVRSTGELFF

V gene: TRBV7-2
D gene: .
J gene: TRBJ2-7
clone size: few
CDR3 DNA: TGTGCCAGCGGGCGGTGGTACGAGCAGTACTTC
CDR3 protein: CASGRWYEQYF

V gene: TRBV2
D gene: .
J gene: TRBJ1-6
clone size: .
CDR3 DNA: TGTGCCAGCAGACCGGGACAAGCGAATTCACCCCTCCACTTT
CDR3 protein: CASRPGQANSPLHF

V gene: TRBV10-3
D gene: TRBD2
J gene: TRBJ2-2
clone size: few
CDR3 DNA: TGTGCCATCAGCCAGCGGGGGGGCAGTTCCGGGGAGCTGTTTTTT
CDR3 protein: CAISQRGGSSGELFF

V gene: TRBV6-5
D gene: TRBD2
J gene: TRBJ2-3
clone size: few
CDR3 DNA: TGTGCCAGCAGTTACTCCTCAGCGGGAGATGTTAATACGCAGTATTTT
CDR3 protein: CASSYSSAGDVNTQYF

V gene: TRBV29-1
D gene: .
J gene: TRBJ1-2
clone size: few
CDR3 DNA: TGCAGCGTTGGCGAAGCCTATGGCTACACCTTC
CDR3 protein: CSVGEAYGYTF

V gene: TRBV11-2
D gene: TRBD1
J gene: TRBJ2-3
clone size: many
CDR3 DNA: TGTGCCAGCAGCTTGGGGGTCCGACAGGGAAGAGATACGCAGTATTTT
CDR3 protein: CASSLGVRQGRDTQYF

V gene: TRBV10-3
D gene: .
J gene: TRBJ1-5
clone size: .
CDR3 DNA: TGTGCCATCAGTGAGTCAACAGGGATCAGCCAGCCCCAGCATTTT
CDR3 protein: CAISESTGISQPQHF

V gene: TRBV5-1
D gene: TRBD1
J gene: TRBJ2-7
clone size: .
CDR3 DNA: TGCGCCAGCAGCTGGGACAGAAGATACGAGCAGTACTTC
CDR3 protein: CASSWDRRYEQYF

V gene: TRBV6-5
D gene: .
J gene: TRBJ1-2
clone size: .
CDR3 DNA: TGTGCCAGCAGTTACTCGCCGCGGGGCTATGGCTACACCTTC
CDR3 protein: CASSYSPRGYGYTF

V gene: TRBV5-1
D gene: .
J gene: TRBJ2-2
clone size: .
CDR3 DNA: TGCGCCAGCAGCTTTTTTTTTGGGAACCTCCAAAACACCGGGGAGCTGTTTTTT
CDR3 protein: CASSFFFGNLQNTGELFF

V gene: TRBV6-5
D gene: TRBD2
J gene: TRBJ2-1
clone size: few
CDR3 DNA: TGTGCCAGCAGTTTGCGGGAGGGTTCCTACAATGAGCAGTTCTTC
CDR3 protein: CASSLREGSYNEQFF

V gene: TRBV11-2
D gene: TRBD2
J gene: TRBJ2-4
clone size: many
CDR3 DNA: TGTGCCAGCAGTCTAGGGACTAGCGGACAGTACTTC
CDR3 protein: CASSLGTSGQYF

V gene: TRBV6-1
D gene: TRBD2
J gene: TRBJ2-1
clone size: .
CDR3 DNA: TGTGCCAGCAGTGCTCTCGGCGGGGGAAGTAGAAATGAGCAGTTCTTC
CDR3 protein: CASSALGGGSRNEQFF

V gene: TRBV6-1
D gene: TRBD2
J gene: TRBJ2-3
clone size: .
CDR3 DNA: TGTGCCAGCAGTACCGGGACTAGCGCAGCACTCCCTAGCACAGATACGCAGTATTTT
CDR3 protein: CASSTGTSAALPSTDTQYF

V gene: TRBV6-2/TRBV6-3
D gene: TRBD1
J gene: TRBJ1-5
clone size: .
CDR3 DNA: TGTGCCAGCAGAAGGGACAGGGGGGACCAGCCCCAGCATTTT
CDR3 protein: CASRRDRGDQPQHF